A single sample is the source of the 28 T cell receptor beta chains below, sequenced in a study of shared clonotypes between healthy human individuals. Assay: immunoSEQ multiplex PCR; the TCRdb copy retains only in-frame clones and omits some. The table records about 510,000 clones, 79% of them present only once. The sample comprised PBMCs. The origin of the receptors is a woman between 40 and 55 years old in good health. Some clones in this sample may be carry-over from other donors' samples.

Details on this clone: The identical CDR3 is also encoded by other nucleotide sequences in the sample. CDR3 residues: CASSLGDQPQHF. In DNA form, the CDR3 reads TGTGCCAGCAGCTTGGGGGATCAGCCCCAGCATTTT. The chain joins TRBV7-2 to TRBJ1-5, with D maybe TRBD1 (5 bases). V was shortened by 3 bases and J by 5 bases, with 5 bases between the two germline ends. The germline V gene encodes CDR1 SGHTA and CDR2 FQGNSA. CDR3 length equals 12 residues. Full variable domain (missing parts from reference TRBV7-2 and TRBJ1-5): GAGVSQSPSNKVTEKGKDVELRCDPISGHTALYWYRQSLGQGLEFLIYFQGNSAPDKSGLPSDRFSAERTGGSVSTLTIQRTQQEDSAVYLCASSLGDQPQHFGDGTRLSIL.

The chain has TRBV15 and TRBJ1-4; a weak D match, TRBD1 (6 bases). This CDR3 comprises 16 residues. Germline V gives CDR1 LNHNV, CDR2 YYDKDF (reference sequence). The ends were cut back, 1 base at V and 3 bases at J, with 12 bases in the middle. The CDR3 loop is CATSRVVGGSNEKLFF. The CDR3 region has the DNA TGTGCCACCAGCAGAGTGGTAGGGGGATCTAATGAAAAACTGTTTTTT.

As for this clone: One end of the junction fails to match germline, which may point to a read error. The V and J genes are TRBV4-1 and TRBJ2-1, with 8 bases fitting TRBD2. The CDR3 totals 17 residues. Germline V lookup: CDR1 MGHRA, CDR2 YSYEKL. The CDR3 nucleotides are TGCGCCAGCAGTCAAGTCGGTGCGGGAGGCGGGGGGAATGAGCAGTTCTTC. Protein sequence: CASSQVGAGGGGNEQFF.

The chain combines TRBV7-9 with TRBJ1-2; 7 positions agree with TRBD1. CDR1 and CDR2 (germline): SEHNR, FQNEAQ (reference sequence). The CDR3 sequence is 14 residues long. V lost 0 bases and J lost 6; bases outside the gene matches: 4. The CDR3 bases are TGTGCCAGCAGCTTAGCCGGGACAGCCGATGGCTACACCTTC. Translating it yields CASSLAGTADGYTF.

The chain is built from TRBV11-2 and TRBJ2-3; 7 bases fit TRBD2. Unmatched junction bases numbered 5, after V lost 2 bases and J lost 6 bases. Germline CDR1 is SGHAT and CDR2 is FQNNGV. The CDR3 is 14 residues long. CDR3 loop: CASSLNTRGDTQYF. In DNA form, the CDR3 reads TGTGCCAGCAGCTTAAACACGCGGGGGGATACGCAGTATTTT.

The chain combines TRBV7-3 with TRBJ2-3; possibly TRBD2 for D (6 bases). CDR1 SGHTA and CDR2 FQGTGA come from the germline V gene. The CDR3 consists of 15 residues. V was trimmed by 7 bases and J by 3 bases, leaving 17 bases between them. CDR3 in amino acids: CASTPGAGTTDTQYF. CDR3 coding DNA: TGTGCCAGCACCCCGGGAGCGGGCACTACAGATACGCAGTATTTT.

The rearrangement links TRBV2 to TRBJ2-2; possibly TRBD2 for D (6 bases). The CDR3 loop spans 13 amino acids. Germline V lookup: CDR1 SNHLY, CDR2 FYNNEI. V shed 0 bases and J shed 7 bases, with 6 bases lying between them. CDR3 coding DNA: TGTGCCAGCAGTGAAGCGGGGGGCGGGGAGCTGTTTTTT. This codes for CASSEAGGGELFF.

In its sample, this clone was seen once. The chain employs TRBV28 and TRBJ2-3; D unresolved. V lost 2 bases, J lost 5 bases, and 8 bases lay in between. The CDR3 consists of 13 residues. The V gene's germline CDR1 is MDHEN and CDR2 SYDVKM. The DNA of the CDR3 is TGTGCCAGCAGTTTAATGCCCGGAGATACGCAGTATTTT. Translated: CASSLMPGDTQYF.

The chain uses TRBV10-3 and TRBJ2-1, with TRBD2 identical over 10 bases. Trimming cost V 4 bases and J 0 bases; bases outside gene matches: 6. The CDR3 spans 17 residues. Germline lookup yields CDR1 ENHRY and CDR2 SYGVKD. This CDR3 reads CAISAGTSDISYNEQFF. The CDR3 nucleotides are TGTGCCATCAGTGCCGGGACTAGCGATATCTCCTACAATGAGCAGTTCTTC.

This chain connects TRBV2 to TRBJ2-2; D gene unclear. The CDR3 has 14 amino acids. The V gene's germline CDR1 is SNHLY and CDR2 FYNNEI. Trimming removed 6 bases from V and 2 bases from J, with 10 bases in between. CDR3 sequence: CASRSFFNTGELFF. DNA for the CDR3: TGTGCCAGCAGGTCTTTTTTCAACACCGGGGAGCTGTTTTTT.

This chain connects TRBV4-3 to TRBJ2-3; TRBD2 aligns across 11 bases. Losses at the gene ends were 4 bases for V and 3 bases for J; bases not matched to a gene: 6. The CDR3 extends over 16 amino acids. Per germline, CDR1 LGHNA and CDR2 YSLEER. CDR3 sequence: CASSPLSGRATDTQYF. The CDR3 DNA reads as TGCGCCAGCAGCCCCCTTAGCGGGAGGGCAACAGATACGCAGTATTTT.

The CDR3 DNA follows: TGTGCCAGCTCACCGGGACAGGTTTACAATGAGCAGTTCTTC. It specifies CASSPGQVYNEQFF. This sequence joins TRBV18 and TRBJ2-1, with 8 nucleotides matching TRBD1. The V segment lost 3 bases and the J segment 4 bases; nucleotides outside the gene matches: 2. CDR1 and CDR2 (germline): KGHSH, LQKENI. CDR3 length equals 14 residues.

In this sample, this clone turned up a few times. The CDR3 DNA reads TGTGCCTGGAGTGTACAGCTAGATACGCAGTATTTT. It specifies CAWSVQLDTQYF. The J gene is TRBJ2-3, the V gene TRBV30; no clear D gene. The CDR3 runs 12 residues. V gave up 0 bases and J gave up 5 bases, with 6 bases separating them. Germline CDR1 and CDR2: GTSNPN and SVGIG (reference sequence).

V is TRBV28 and J is TRBJ2-2, with a weak D call TRBD1 (5 bases). There are 14 residues in the CDR3. Germline CDR1 MDHEN, CDR2 SYDVKM. Trimming shortened V by 8 bases and J by 0 bases, and 10 bases separated the two germline ends. The CDR3 DNA follows: TGTGCCAGCGGCGGACACCCGAACACCGGGGAGCTGTTTTTT. Translating gives CASGGHPNTGELFF. The whole variable domain, remainder taken from reference TRBV28 and TRBJ2-2, is DVKVTQSSRYLVKRTGEKVFLECVQDMDHENMFWYRQDPGLGLRLIYFSYDVKMKEKGDIPEGYSVSREKKERFSLILESASTNQTSMYLCASGGHPNTGELFFGEGSRLTVL.

CDR3 bases: TGTGCCAGCAGCGCCCCTACTGAAGCTTTCTTT. Encoded protein: CASSAPTEAFF. The rearrangement links TRBV7-3 to TRBJ1-1; D is uncertain. The germline V gene has CDR1 SGHTA and CDR2 FQGTGA. Deletions cut 5 bases from V and 5 bases from J, with 6 bases between. This CDR3 has 11 residues.

The chain is built from TRBV5-7 and TRBJ2-7; 8 bases map to TRBD2. TRBV5-7 is labeled an ORF, and its function is uncertain. There are 15 residues in the CDR3. J gave up 1 base and V 3 bases, and 6 bases lay outside the gene matches. CDR3 sequence reads: CASSSPLADSYEQYF. The DNA of the CDR3 is TGTGCCAGCAGCTCGCCACTAGCGGATTCCTACGAGCAGTACTTC.

Judged by abundance, this clone is medium-sized. In DNA form, the CDR3 reads TGCGCCAGCAGCTTCCCCGGGACATTTGAGCAGTTCTTC. Translation: CASSFPGTFEQFF. The rearrangement joins TRBV4-1 to TRBJ2-1, with D tentatively TRBD1 (6 bases). Deletions cut 5 bases from V and 9 bases from J, with 14 bases between. Germline V CDR1 and CDR2: MGHRA, YSYEKL. The CDR3 length is 13 residues.

The chain is built from TRBV10-3 and TRBJ2-1; perhaps TRBD1 as D (5 bases). The germline CDR1 and CDR2 sequences are ENHRY and SYGVKD. V lost 11 bases and J lost 3, with 14 bases in between. The CDR3 contains 13 residues. The CDR3 protein is CAAHSGNYNEQFF. The CDR3 coding sequence is TGTGCCGCACATTCAGGGAACTACAATGAGCAGTTCTTC.

This rearrangement joins TRBV6-6 to TRBJ2-7, with TRBD1 matching 10 bases. The CDR3 totals 13 residues. V shed 6 bases, J shed 3 bases, and the junction held 2 bases outside the gene matches. CDR1 is MNHNY, CDR2 SVGAGI, per germline (reference sequence). CDR3 coding DNA: TGTGCCAGCAGGGGACAGGGGCGCTACGAGCAGTACTTC. The encoded protein is CASRGQGRYEQYF.

This rearrangement joins TRBV27 to TRBJ2-4; 7 bases line up with TRBD1. There are 14 residues in the CDR3. Trimming cost V 8 bases and J 1 base; bases outside gene matches: 5. Germline V gene lookup returns CDR1 MNHEY and CDR2 SMNVEV (reference sequence). CDR3 nucleotide sequence: TGTGCCAGCGGTATACAGGGGGCCAAAAACATTCAGTACTTC. Amino acid sequence: CASGIQGAKNIQYF.

The chain carries TRBV13 and TRBJ2-5; 7 positions agree with TRBD1. The end of the DNA aligns better with TRBJ2-7, so the J call may be wrong. The germline V gene encodes CDR1 PRHDT and CDR2 FYEKMQ (reference sequence). The CDR3 covers 14 residues. DNA for the CDR3: TGTGCCAGCAGCCACCGACAGGGCTCCTACGAGCAGTACTTC. Translating it yields CASSHRQGSYEQYF.

The J gene is TRBJ1-2, the V gene TRBV28; D remains ambiguous. CDR1 MDHEN and CDR2 SYDVKM come from the germline V gene. The CDR3 spans 14 residues. Deletions cut 2 bases from V and 0 bases from J, with 7 bases between. The CDR3 region is CASSLVGSNYGYTF. CDR3 nucleotides: TGTGCCAGCAGTTTAGTCGGGTCTAACTATGGCTACACCTTC.

The J gene is TRBJ1-5, the V gene TRBV4-1; D perhaps matches TRBD1 (5 bases). This CDR3 comprises 15 residues. Deletions cut 4 bases from V and 1 base from J, with 11 bases between. Germline V gene sequence: CDR1 MGHRA, CDR2 YSYEKL. The DNA for the CDR3 is TGCGCCAGCAGCCCCTGGGGGAAAAGCAATCAGCCCCAGCATTTT. Its protein is CASSPWGKSNQPQHF.

V is TRBV27 and J is TRBJ1-5; 11 nucleotides align to TRBD1. V lost 2 bases, J lost 6 bases, and 6 bases stayed unmatched. Per the germline V gene, CDR1 is MNHEY and CDR2 is SMNVEV (reference sequence). The CDR3 covers 16 residues. The CDR3 is CASSLGLGQGAQPQHF. DNA for the CDR3: TGTGCCAGCAGTTTAGGCCTCGGACAGGGGGCTCAGCCCCAGCATTTT.

V gene TRBV10-3 combines with J gene TRBJ2-7; 8 bases are a match to TRBD1. From germline, CDR1 is ENHRY and CDR2 SYGVKD. The CDR3 is made up of 14 amino acids. The V gene end was trimmed by 7 bases and the J gene end by 2 bases; junction bases not matched to a gene: 7. The CDR3 here is CAITTDRDTYEQYF. The CDR3 DNA sequence: TGTGCCATCACCACGGACAGGGACACCTACGAGCAGTACTTC.

V usage is TRBV6-5 and J usage is TRBJ1-3; TRBD1 aligns across 9 bases. This CDR3 has 14 amino acids. Germline values: CDR1 MNHEY, CDR2 SVGAGI. V dropped 6 bases and J dropped 5; count of bases not matched to a gene: 5. The CDR3 reads CASSPGQGRNTIYF. For the CDR3, the DNA is TGTGCCAGCAGCCCAGGACAGGGGAGAAACACCATATATTTT.

The chain combines TRBV28 with TRBJ1-4, with TRBD1 as a possible D gene (5 bases). The CDR3 has 15 amino acids. The V gene's germline CDR1 is MDHEN and CDR2 SYDVKM. V lost 3 bases to trimming and J lost 5 bases, with 13 bases between them. CDR3 sequence: CASSLGGLTNEKLFF. The CDR3 DNA is TGTGCCAGCAGTTTGGGGGGACTGACGAATGAAAAACTGTTTTTT. Full variable domain (remainder filled in from reference TRBV28 and TRBJ1-4): DVKVTQSSRYLVKRTGEKVFLECVQDMDHENMFWYRQDPGLGLRLIYFSYDVKMKEKGDIPEGYSVSREKKERFSLILESASTNQTSMYLCASSLGGLTNEKLFFGSGTQLSVL.

This chain connects TRBV7-8 to TRBJ2-5, with D possibly called TRBD1 or TRBD2 (6 bases each). CDR3 length equals 14 residues. V gave up 4 bases and J gave up 5 bases, with 14 bases separating them. Germline V gene sequence: CDR1 SGHVS, CDR2 FQNEAQ. The CDR3 region is CASSYTGGGETQYF. DNA for the CDR3: TGTGCCAGCAGCTATACAGGAGGGGGGGAGACCCAGTACTTC.